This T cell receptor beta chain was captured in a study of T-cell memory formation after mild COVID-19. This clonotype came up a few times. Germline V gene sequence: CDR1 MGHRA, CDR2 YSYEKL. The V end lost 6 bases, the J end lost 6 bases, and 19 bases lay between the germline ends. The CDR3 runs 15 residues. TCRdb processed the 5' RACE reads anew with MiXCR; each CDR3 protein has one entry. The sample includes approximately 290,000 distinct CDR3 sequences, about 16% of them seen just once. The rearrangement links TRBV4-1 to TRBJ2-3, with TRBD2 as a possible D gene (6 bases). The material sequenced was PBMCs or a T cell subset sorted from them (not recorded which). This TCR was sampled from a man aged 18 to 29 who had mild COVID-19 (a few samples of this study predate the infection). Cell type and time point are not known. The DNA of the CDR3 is TGCGCCAGCAGTCACCGGGGGATTGAACGGGATACGCAGTATTTT. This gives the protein CASSHRGIERDTQYF.